This TCR beta chain was retrieved from a study of control samples from healthy donors and cancer patients. The germline CDR1 and CDR2 sequences are SGHTA and FQGNSA. The CDR3 has 16 residues. The junction had 10 bases not matched to a gene; V was cut back by 5 bases and J by 5 bases. Assay: immunoSEQ multiplex PCR; the TCRdb copy retains only in-frame clones and omits some. The repertoire includes 160,000 or so clones, approximately 94% of them detected once, and 13% to 15% sits in the top ten. The V call is TRBV7-2, the J call TRBJ2-7; TRBD2 matches 12 bases. Sequencing input: PBMCs. This clonotype was sampled from a man aged 60-69 years with colorectal cancer. The CDR3 loop is CASSAGPTSGGHEQYF. The CDR3 DNA reads as TGTGCCAGCAGCGCCGGCCCGACTAGCGGGGGCCACGAGCAGTACTTC. The full variable domain, in which reference TRBV7-2 and TRBJ2-7 provide the parts outside the CDR3, is GAGVSQSPSNKVTEKGKDVELRCDPISGHTALYWYRQSLGQGLEFLIYFQGNSAPDKSGLPSDRFSAERTGGSVSTLTIQRTQQEDSAVYLCASSAGPTSGGHEQYFGPGTRLTVT.